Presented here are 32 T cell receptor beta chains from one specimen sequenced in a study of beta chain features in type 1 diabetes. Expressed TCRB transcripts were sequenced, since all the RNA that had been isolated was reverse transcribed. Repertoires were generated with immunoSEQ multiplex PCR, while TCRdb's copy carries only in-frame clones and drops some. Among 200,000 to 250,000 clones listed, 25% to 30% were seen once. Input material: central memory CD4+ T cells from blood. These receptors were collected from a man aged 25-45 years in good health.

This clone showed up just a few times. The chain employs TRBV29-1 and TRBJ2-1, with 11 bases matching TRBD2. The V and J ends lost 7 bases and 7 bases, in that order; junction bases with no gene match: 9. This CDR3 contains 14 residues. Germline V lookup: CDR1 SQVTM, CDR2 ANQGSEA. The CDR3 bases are TGCAGCGGAGGACTAGCGGGTTTTAAGAATGAGCAGTTCTTC. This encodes CSGGLAGFKNEQFF.

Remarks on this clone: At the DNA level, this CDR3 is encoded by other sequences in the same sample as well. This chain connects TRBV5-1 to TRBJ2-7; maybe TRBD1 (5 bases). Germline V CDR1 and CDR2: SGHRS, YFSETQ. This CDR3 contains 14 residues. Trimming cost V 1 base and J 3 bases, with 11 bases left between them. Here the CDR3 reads CASSLNGQGYEQYF. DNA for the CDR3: TGCGCCAGCAGCTTGAACGGCCAGGGCTACGAGCAGTACTTC. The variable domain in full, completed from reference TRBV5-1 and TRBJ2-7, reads KAGVTQTPRYLIKTRGQQVTLSCSPISGHRSVSWYQQTPGQGLQFLFEYFSETQRNKGNFPGRFSGRQFSNSRSEMNVSTLELGDSALYLCASSLNGQGYEQYFGPGTRLTVT.

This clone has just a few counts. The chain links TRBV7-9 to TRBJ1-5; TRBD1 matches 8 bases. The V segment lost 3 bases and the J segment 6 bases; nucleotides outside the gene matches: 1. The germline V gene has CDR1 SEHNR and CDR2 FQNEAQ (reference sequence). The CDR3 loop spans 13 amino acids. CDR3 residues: CASSFDRGQPQHF. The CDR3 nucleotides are TGTGCCAGCAGCTTCGACAGGGGTCAGCCCCAGCATTTT.

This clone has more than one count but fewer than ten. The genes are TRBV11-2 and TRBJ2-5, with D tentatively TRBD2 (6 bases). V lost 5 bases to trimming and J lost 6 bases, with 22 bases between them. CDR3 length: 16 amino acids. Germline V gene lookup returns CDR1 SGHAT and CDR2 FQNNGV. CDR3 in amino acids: CASSPPMGSSGKTQYF. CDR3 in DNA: TGTGCCAGCAGCCCTCCGATGGGGAGTAGCGGAAAGACCCAGTACTTC.

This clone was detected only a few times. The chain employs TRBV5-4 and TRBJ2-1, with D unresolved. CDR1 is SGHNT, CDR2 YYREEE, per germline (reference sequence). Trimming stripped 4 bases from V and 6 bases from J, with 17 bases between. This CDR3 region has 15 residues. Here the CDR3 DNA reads TGTGCCAGCAGCCACGACCCCATGCCGGGCAATGAGCAGTTCTTC. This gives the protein CASSHDPMPGNEQFF. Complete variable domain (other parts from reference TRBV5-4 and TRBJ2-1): ETGVTQSPTHLIKTRGQQVTLRCSSQSGHNTVSWYQQALGQGPQFIFQYYREEENGRGNFPPRFSGLQFPNYSSELNVNALELDDSALYLCASSHDPMPGNEQFFGPGTRLTVL.

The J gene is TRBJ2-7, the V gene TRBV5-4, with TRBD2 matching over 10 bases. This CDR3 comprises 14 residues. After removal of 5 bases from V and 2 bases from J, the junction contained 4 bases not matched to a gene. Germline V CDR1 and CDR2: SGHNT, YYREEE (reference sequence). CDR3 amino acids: CASSQTSGTYEQYF. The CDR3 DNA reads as TGTGCCAGCAGTCAAACTAGCGGGACCTACGAGCAGTACTTC.

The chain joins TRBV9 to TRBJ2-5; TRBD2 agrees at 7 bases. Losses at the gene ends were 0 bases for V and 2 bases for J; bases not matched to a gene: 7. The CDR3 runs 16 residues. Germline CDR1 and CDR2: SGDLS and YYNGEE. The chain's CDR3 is CASSVGGGSSQETQYF. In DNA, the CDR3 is TGTGCCAGCAGCGTAGGCGGCGGGAGTAGTCAAGAGACCCAGTACTTC. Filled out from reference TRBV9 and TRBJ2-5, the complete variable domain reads DSGVTQTPKHLITATGQRVTLRCSPRSGDLSVYWYQQSLDQGLQFLIQYYNGEERAKGNILERFSAQQFPDLHSELNLSSLELGDSALYFCASSVGGGSSQETQYFGPGTRLLVL.

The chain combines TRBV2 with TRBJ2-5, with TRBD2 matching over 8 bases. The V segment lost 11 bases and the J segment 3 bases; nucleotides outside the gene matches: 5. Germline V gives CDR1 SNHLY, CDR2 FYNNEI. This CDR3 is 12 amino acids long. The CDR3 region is CAGAGLEETQYF. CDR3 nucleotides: TGTGCCGGAGCGGGACTAGAAGAGACCCAGTACTTC.

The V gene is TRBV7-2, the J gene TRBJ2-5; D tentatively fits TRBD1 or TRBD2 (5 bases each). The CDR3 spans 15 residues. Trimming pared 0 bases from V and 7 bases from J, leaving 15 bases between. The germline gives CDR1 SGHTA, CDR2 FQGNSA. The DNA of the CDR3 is TGTGCCAGCAGCTTAGCGGAGGCAGGGAAGGGGACCCAGTACTTC. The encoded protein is CASSLAEAGKGTQYF.

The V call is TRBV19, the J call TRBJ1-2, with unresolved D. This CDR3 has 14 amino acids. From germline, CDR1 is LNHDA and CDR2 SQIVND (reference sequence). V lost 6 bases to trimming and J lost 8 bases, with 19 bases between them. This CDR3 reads CASRRQERREGYTF. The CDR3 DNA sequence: TGTGCCAGTAGACGTCAAGAGAGGCGAGAAGGCTACACCTTC.

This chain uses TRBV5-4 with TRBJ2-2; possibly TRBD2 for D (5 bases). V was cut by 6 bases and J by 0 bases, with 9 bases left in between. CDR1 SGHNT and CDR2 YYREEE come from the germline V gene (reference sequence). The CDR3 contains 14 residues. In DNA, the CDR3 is TGTGCCAGCAACGCGGGTGCGAACACCGGGGAGCTGTTTTTT. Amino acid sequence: CASNAGANTGELFF.

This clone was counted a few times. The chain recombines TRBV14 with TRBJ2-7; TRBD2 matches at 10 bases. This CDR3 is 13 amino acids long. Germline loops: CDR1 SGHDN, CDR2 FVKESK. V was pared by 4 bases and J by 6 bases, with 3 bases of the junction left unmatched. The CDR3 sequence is CASSPSGGAEQYF. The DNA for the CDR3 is TGTGCCAGCAGCCCCAGCGGGGGGGCCGAGCAGTACTTC.

Here the CDR3 DNA reads TGTGCCAGCAGCCAAAGGACTAGCGGGGGCTCCTACGAGCAGTACTTC. This codes for CASSQRTSGGSYEQYF. The V call is TRBV14, the J call TRBJ2-7, with 13 nucleotides matching TRBD2. The CDR3 is made up of 16 amino acids. The trim removed 2 bases at V and 0 bases at J, leaving 1 base unmatched. The germline CDR1 and CDR2 sequences are SGHDN and FVKESK.

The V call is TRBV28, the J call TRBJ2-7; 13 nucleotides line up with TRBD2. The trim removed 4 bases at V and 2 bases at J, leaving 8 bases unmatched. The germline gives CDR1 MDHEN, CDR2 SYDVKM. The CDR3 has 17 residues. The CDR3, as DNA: TGTGCCAGCAGTTCCCTCCCCGGACTAGCGGGGGCCTACGAGCAGTACTTC. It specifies CASSSLPGLAGAYEQYF. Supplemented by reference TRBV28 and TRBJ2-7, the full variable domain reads DVKVTQSSRYLVKRTGEKVFLECVQDMDHENMFWYRQDPGLGLRLIYFSYDVKMKEKGDIPEGYSVSREKKERFSLILESASTNQTSMYLCASSSLPGLAGAYEQYFGPGTRLTVT.

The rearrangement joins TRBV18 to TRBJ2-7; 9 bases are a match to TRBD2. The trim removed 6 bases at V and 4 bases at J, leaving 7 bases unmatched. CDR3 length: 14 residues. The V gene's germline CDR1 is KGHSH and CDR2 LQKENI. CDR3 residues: CASSIAGVGYEQYF. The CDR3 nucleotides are TGTGCCAGCTCGATAGCGGGAGTCGGATACGAGCAGTACTTC.

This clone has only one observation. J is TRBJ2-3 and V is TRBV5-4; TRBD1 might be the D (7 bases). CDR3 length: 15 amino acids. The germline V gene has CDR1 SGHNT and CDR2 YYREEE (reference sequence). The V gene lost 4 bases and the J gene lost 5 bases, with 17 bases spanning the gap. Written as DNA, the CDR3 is TGTGCCAGCAGCCCTGGAGGGGGCGCCCAAGATACGCAGTATTTT. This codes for CASSPGGGAQDTQYF.

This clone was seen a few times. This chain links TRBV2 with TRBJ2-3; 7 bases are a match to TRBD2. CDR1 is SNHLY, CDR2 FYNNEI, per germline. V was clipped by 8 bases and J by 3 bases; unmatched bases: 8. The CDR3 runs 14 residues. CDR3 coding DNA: TGTGCCAGCGAGCGGGGTAGAGGAACAGATACGCAGTATTTT. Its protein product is CASERGRGTDTQYF.

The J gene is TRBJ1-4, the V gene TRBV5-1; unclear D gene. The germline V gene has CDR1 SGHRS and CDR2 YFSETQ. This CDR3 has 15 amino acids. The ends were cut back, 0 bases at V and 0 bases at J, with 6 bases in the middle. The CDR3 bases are TGCGCCAGCAGCTTGGGGCCATCAACTAATGAAAAACTGTTTTTT. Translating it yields CASSLGPSTNEKLFF.

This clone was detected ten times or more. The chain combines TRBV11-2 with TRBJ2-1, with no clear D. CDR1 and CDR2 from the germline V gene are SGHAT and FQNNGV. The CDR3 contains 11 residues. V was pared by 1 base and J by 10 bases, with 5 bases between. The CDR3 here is CASSLGNEQFF. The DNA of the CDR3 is TGTGCCAGCAGCTTAGGGAACGAGCAGTTCTTC.

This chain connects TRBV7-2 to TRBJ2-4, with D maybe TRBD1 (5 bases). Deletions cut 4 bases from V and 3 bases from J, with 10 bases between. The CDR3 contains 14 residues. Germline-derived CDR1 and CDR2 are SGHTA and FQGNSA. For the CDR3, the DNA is TGTGCCAGCAGCTCGCAGGGCCGCAAAAACATTCAGTACTTC. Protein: CASSSQGRKNIQYF.

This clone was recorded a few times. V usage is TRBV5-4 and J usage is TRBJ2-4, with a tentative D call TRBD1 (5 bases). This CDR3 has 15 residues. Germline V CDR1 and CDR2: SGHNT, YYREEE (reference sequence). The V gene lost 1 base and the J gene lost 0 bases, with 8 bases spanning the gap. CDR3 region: CASSLSREAKNIQYF. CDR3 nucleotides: TGTGCCAGCAGCTTGTCCAGGGAAGCCAAAAACATTCAGTACTTC.

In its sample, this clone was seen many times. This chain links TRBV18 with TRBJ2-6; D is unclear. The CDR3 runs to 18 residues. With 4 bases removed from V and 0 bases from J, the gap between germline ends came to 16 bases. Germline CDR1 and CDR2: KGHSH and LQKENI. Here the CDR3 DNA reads TGTGCCAGCTCACTCACAGCGTTCCAGAGCTCTGGGGCCAACGTCCTGACTTTC. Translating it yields CASSLTAFQSSGANVLTF.

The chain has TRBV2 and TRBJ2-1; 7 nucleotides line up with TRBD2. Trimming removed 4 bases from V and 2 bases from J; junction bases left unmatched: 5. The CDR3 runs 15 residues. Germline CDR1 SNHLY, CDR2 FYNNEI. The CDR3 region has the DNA TGTGCCAGCAGTGTGACTAGCTTAGCCTACAATGAGCAGTTCTTC. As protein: CASSVTSLAYNEQFF.

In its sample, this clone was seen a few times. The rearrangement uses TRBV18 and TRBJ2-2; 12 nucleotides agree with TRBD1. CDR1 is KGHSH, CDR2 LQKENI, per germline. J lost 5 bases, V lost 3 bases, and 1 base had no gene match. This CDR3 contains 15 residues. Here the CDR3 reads CASSPGQGATGELFF. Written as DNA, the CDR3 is TGTGCCAGCTCACCGGGACAGGGGGCAACCGGGGAGCTGTTTTTT.

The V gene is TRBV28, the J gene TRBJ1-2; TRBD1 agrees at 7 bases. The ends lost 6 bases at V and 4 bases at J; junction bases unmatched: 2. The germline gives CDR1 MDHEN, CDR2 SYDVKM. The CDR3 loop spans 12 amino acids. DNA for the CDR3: TGTGCCAGCAGCCGACAGGGCTATGGCTACACCTTC. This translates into CASSRQGYGYTF.

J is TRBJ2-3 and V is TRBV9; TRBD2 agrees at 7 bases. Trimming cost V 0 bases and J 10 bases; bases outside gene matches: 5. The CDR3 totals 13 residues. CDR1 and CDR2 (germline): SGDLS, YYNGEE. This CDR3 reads CASSVEGLPSQYF. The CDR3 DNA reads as TGTGCCAGCAGCGTAGAGGGACTACCCTCGCAGTATTTT. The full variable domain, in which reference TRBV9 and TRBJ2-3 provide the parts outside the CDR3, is DSGVTQTPKHLITATGQRVTLRCSPRSGDLSVYWYQQSLDQGLQFLIQYYNGEERAKGNILERFSAQQFPDLHSELNLSSLELGDSALYFCASSVEGLPSQYFGPGTRLTVL.

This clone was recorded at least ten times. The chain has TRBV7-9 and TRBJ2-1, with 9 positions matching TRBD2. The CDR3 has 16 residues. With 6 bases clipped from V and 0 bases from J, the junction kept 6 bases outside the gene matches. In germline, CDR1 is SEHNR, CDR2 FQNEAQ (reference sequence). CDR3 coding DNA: TGTGCCAGCAGAATCAGACTAGCGGACTCCTACAATGAGCAGTTCTTC. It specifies CASRIRLADSYNEQFF.

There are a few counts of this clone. The CDR3 nucleotides read TGTGCCAGCTCACCACCAAGCGGAATCTACGAGCAGTACTTC. Its protein product is CASSPPSGIYEQYF. This chain links TRBV18 with TRBJ2-7; TRBD2 might be the D (5 bases). The CDR3 has 14 amino acids. The germline CDR1 and CDR2 sequences are KGHSH and LQKENI. The V and J ends lost 0 bases and 3 bases respectively, with 9 bases between them.

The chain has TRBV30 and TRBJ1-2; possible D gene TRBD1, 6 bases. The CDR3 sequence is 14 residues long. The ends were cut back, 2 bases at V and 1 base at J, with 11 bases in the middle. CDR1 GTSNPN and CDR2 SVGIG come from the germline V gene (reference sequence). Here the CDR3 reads CAWSPNRDNYGYTF. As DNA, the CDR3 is TGTGCCTGGAGTCCTAACAGGGATAACTATGGCTACACCTTC.

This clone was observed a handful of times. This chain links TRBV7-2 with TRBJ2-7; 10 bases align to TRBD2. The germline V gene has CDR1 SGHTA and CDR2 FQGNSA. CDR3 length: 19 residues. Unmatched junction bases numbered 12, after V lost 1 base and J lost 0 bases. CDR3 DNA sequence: TGTGCCAGCAGCTTAGTCCCGGACGTTAGCGGGGGGACCTCCTACGAGCAGTACTTC. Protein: CASSLVPDVSGGTSYEQYF.

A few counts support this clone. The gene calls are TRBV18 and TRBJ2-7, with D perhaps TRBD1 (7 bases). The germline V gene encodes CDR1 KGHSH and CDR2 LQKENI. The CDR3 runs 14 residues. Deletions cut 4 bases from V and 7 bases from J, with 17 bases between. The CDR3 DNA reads TGTGCCAGCTCACGAACAGGGGAGGCTCGGGAGCAGTACTTC. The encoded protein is CASSRTGEAREQYF.

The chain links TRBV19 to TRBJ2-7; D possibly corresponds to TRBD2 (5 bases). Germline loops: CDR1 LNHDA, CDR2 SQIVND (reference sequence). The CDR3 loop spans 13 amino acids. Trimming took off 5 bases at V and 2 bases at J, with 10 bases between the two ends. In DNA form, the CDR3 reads TGTGCCAGTAGTCTTGGACTCCCCTACGAGCAGTACTTC. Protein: CASSLGLPYEQYF.